These 24 T cell receptor beta chains came from one sample sequenced in a study of graft-versus-host responses after intestinal transplantation. Clones were sequenced by immunoSEQ multiplex PCR, and TCRdb holds only the in-frame ones, with some missing. This table holds about 97,000 clones, 75% to 95% found once. This material consisted of PBMCs, taken about 450 days after intestinal transplant. The source of these receptors is a human patient who received an intestinal transplant, so some T cells may come from the graft donor.

This chain joins TRBV10-3 and TRBJ1-2, with no clear D. Trimming pared 0 bases from V and 5 bases from J, leaving 13 bases between. The CDR3 extends over 15 amino acids. The germline CDR1 and CDR2 sequences are ENHRY and SYGVKD. The CDR3 nucleotides are TGTGCCATCAGTGAGTCGATGCAAACAGTTTATGGCTACACCTTC. The encoded protein is CAISESMQTVYGYTF.

The chain's CDR3 is CASSPRGNQPQHF. The DNA of the CDR3 is TGTGCCAGCAGCCCGAGGGGGAATCAGCCCCAGCATTTT. V and J are TRBV27 and TRBJ1-5, with D perhaps matching TRBD1 (6 bases). Germline CDR1 reads MNHEY; CDR2 reads SMNVEV (reference sequence). Trimming removed 6 bases at V and 4 bases at J, with 10 bases between. The CDR3 is 13 amino acids.

The CDR3, as DNA: TGTGCCAGCAGTTTAACCCCGAACACCGGGGAGCTGTTTTTT. Translated: CASSLTPNTGELFF. The chain couples TRBV27 to TRBJ2-2, with D uncertain. CDR3 length: 14 amino acids. Germline V gene lookup returns CDR1 MNHEY and CDR2 SMNVEV (reference sequence). Trimming stripped 2 bases from V and 0 bases from J, with 4 bases between.

The chain recombines TRBV27 with TRBJ1-5; TRBD1 agrees at 7 bases. V shed 6 bases and J 2 bases; nucleotides not matched to a gene: 7. Germline assignment: CDR1 MNHEY and CDR2 SMNVEV (reference sequence). The CDR3 has 15 amino acids. CDR3 region: CASRRTGVGNQPQHF. The CDR3 nucleotides read TGTGCCAGCAGGAGAACAGGGGTTGGCAATCAGCCCCAGCATTTT.

This sequence joins TRBV29-1 and TRBJ2-7, with 7 bases that match TRBD1. The CDR3 runs to 12 residues. CDR1 and CDR2 (germline): SQVTM, ANQGSEA. V was clipped by 3 bases and J by 6 bases; unmatched bases: 5. CDR3 residues: CSVEHDRVEQYF. CDR3 DNA sequence: TGCAGCGTTGAGCACGACAGGGTCGAGCAGTACTTC.

The V gene is TRBV19, the J gene TRBJ2-1; D uncertain. The CDR3 has 15 residues. Germline loops: CDR1 LNHDA, CDR2 SQIVND (reference sequence). V lost 2 bases and J lost 2, with 10 bases in between. The CDR3 region is CASSIPSRTYNEQFF. CDR3 DNA sequence: TGTGCCAGTAGTATACCGTCGCGGACCTACAATGAGCAGTTCTTC. Full variable domain (outside the CDR3, taken from reference TRBV19 and TRBJ2-1): DGGITQSPKYLFRKEGQNVTLSCEQNLNHDAMYWYRQDPGQGLRLIYYSQIVNDFQKGDIAEGYSVSREKKESFPLTVTSAQKNPTAFYLCASSIPSRTYNEQFFGPGTRLTVL.

The chain joins TRBV15 to TRBJ1-6; 7 bases are a match to TRBD1. Per the germline V gene, CDR1 is LNHNV and CDR2 is YYDKDF (reference sequence). CDR3 size: 15 residues. Losses at the gene ends were 5 bases for V and 8 bases for J; bases not matched to a gene: 9. In DNA, the CDR3 is TGTGCCACCAGCTCAACCCAAGGGACAGATTCACCCCTCCACTTT. Translating it yields CATSSTQGTDSPLHF.

This clone was picked up one time. This chain links TRBV2 with TRBJ1-4, with a tentative D call TRBD1 (6 bases). The CDR3 covers 15 residues. Germline CDR1 reads SNHLY; CDR2 reads FYNNEI. V was shortened by 6 bases and J by 5 bases, with 16 bases between the two germline ends. CDR3 sequence reads: CASSLWRGSNEKLFF. The CDR3 nucleotides read TGTGCCAGCAGCCTATGGAGGGGGTCCAATGAAAAACTGTTTTTT.

The chain joins TRBV7-2 to TRBJ1-1; 9 nucleotides line up with TRBD1. The V and J ends lost 2 bases and 1 base, in that order; junction bases with no gene match: 8. The CDR3 sequence is 17 residues long. Germline loops: CDR1 SGHTA, CDR2 FQGNSA. CDR3 region: CASSLLGLGQGNTEAFF. As DNA, the CDR3 is TGTGCCAGCAGCTTACTAGGTTTGGGACAGGGGAACACTGAAGCTTTCTTT.

V and J are TRBV6-1 and TRBJ1-6; D remains unclear. CDR3 size: 11 residues. Germline lookup yields CDR1 MNHNS and CDR2 SASEGT. The germline V and J ends were trimmed by 6 bases and 16 bases, with 13 bases remaining between them. CDR3 DNA sequence: TGTGCCAGCAGCCATACCTCTACTCTCCACTTT. Amino acids: CASSHTSTLHF.

The rearrangement uses TRBV5-6 and TRBJ1-1, with unresolved D. The CDR3 has 12 amino acids. V lost 1 base and J 5 bases, leaving 6 bases between the germline ends. The germline V gene has CDR1 SGHDT and CDR2 YYEEEE. This CDR3 reads CASSLSDTEAFF. Written as DNA, the CDR3 is TGTGCCAGCAGCTTGTCGGATACTGAAGCTTTCTTT.

V is TRBV9 and J is TRBJ2-7; a possible D gene is TRBD2 (6 bases). The germline CDR1 and CDR2 sequences are SGDLS and YYNGEE. V was clipped by 2 bases and J by 1 base, with 7 bases between them. There are 13 residues in the CDR3. CDR3 amino acids: CASSVGGSYEQYF. The CDR3 nucleotides are TGTGCCAGCAGCGTTGGAGGGTCCTACGAGCAGTACTTC.

V is TRBV5-6 and J is TRBJ1-4; a possible D gene is TRBD1 (6 bases). Germline values: CDR1 SGHDT, CDR2 YYEEEE. The V end lost 0 bases, the J end lost 7 bases, and 13 bases lay between the germline ends. CDR3 size: 15 residues. The CDR3 region is CASSLGAGAGEKLFF. CDR3 DNA: TGTGCCAGCAGCTTGGGGGCAGGGGCCGGTGAAAAACTGTTTTTT.

This clone was counted once. The chain recombines TRBV10-3 with TRBJ2-4, with TRBD2 matching over 10 bases. Germline V lookup: CDR1 ENHRY, CDR2 SYGVKD. This CDR3 has 13 amino acids. V shed 10 bases and J 8 bases; nucleotides not matched to a gene: 8. DNA for the CDR3: TGTGCCACCGAAAGCGGGGGGGCCGACATTCAGTACTTC. As protein: CATESGGADIQYF.

CDR3 residues: CASNDGDSLSEQYF. The CDR3 DNA follows: TGTGCCAGCAATGATGGGGACAGCCTGTCCGAGCAGTACTTC. The gene calls are TRBV6-6 and TRBJ2-7; 7 bases map to TRBD1. The germline V gene encodes CDR1 MNHNY and CDR2 SVGAGI (reference sequence). There are 14 residues in the CDR3. Germline trimming cut 7 bases from V and 6 bases from J; bases unmatched to any gene: 12.

The V and J genes are TRBV2 and TRBJ1-1; 12 bases are a match to TRBD1. The CDR3 is made up of 15 amino acids. Germline V lookup: CDR1 SNHLY, CDR2 FYNNEI. V lost 4 bases and J lost 0; bases outside the gene matches: 0. The CDR3 spells CASSGDRGLNTEAFF. CDR3 nucleotide sequence: TGTGCCAGCAGTGGGGACAGGGGGCTGAACACTGAAGCTTTCTTT.

The chain combines TRBV7-2 with TRBJ2-7, with TRBD2 matching 11 bases. The CDR3 loop spans 14 amino acids. Trimming cost V 8 bases and J 6 bases; bases outside gene matches: 9. Germline-derived CDR1 and CDR2 are SGHTA and FQGNSA. The CDR3 nucleotides read TGTGCCAGCGGGAATAGCGGGGGGGGAAGCGAGCAGTACTTC. Amino acids: CASGNSGGGSEQYF. The full variable domain, its missing parts supplied by reference TRBV7-2 and TRBJ2-7, is GAGVSQSPSNKVTEKGKDVELRCDPISGHTALYWYRQSLGQGLEFLIYFQGNSAPDKSGLPSDRFSAERTGGSVSTLTIQRTQQEDSAVYLCASGNSGGGSEQYFGPGTRLTVT.

Only a few counts were recorded for this clone. The CDR3: CASSMVGTYYTEAFF. The CDR3 DNA sequence: TGTGCCAGTAGTATGGTAGGGACCTATTACACTGAAGCTTTCTTT. The chain carries TRBV19 and TRBJ1-1, with D perhaps matching TRBD1 (5 bases). Germline V gives CDR1 LNHDA, CDR2 SQIVND (reference sequence). The V gene lost 3 bases and the J gene lost 3 bases, with 14 bases spanning the gap. This CDR3 contains 15 residues. The full variable domain, with the rest looked up from reference TRBV19 and TRBJ1-1, is DGGITQSPKYLFRKEGQNVTLSCEQNLNHDAMYWYRQDPGQGLRLIYYSQIVNDFQKGDIAEGYSVSREKKESFPLTVTSAQKNPTAFYLCASSMVGTYYTEAFFGQGTRLTVV.

This clone has only a few counts. V usage is TRBV19 and J usage is TRBJ1-1; D is undetermined. The CDR3 is made up of 13 amino acids. Per germline, CDR1 LNHDA and CDR2 SQIVND (reference sequence). Trimming stripped 8 bases from V and 4 bases from J, with 14 bases between. DNA of the CDR3: TGTGCCAGTGAGCGTGCGTGGGCCACTGAAGCTTTCTTT. The encoded protein is CASERAWATEAFF.

This clone appeared once. The chain has TRBV10-3 and TRBJ1-5, with D possibly TRBD1 on 6 matching bases. Germline CDR1 and CDR2: ENHRY and SYGVKD. V gave up 0 bases and J gave up 1 base, with 10 bases separating them. The length of the CDR3 is 16 residues. CDR3 sequence (DNA): TGTGCCATCAGTGAGTCGGGGGCCAGGAGCAATCAGCCCCAGCATTTT. The encoded protein is CAISESGARSNQPQHF.

The chain is built from TRBV27 and TRBJ2-7; possibly TRBD1 or TRBD2 for D (5 bases each). Trimming shortened V by 0 bases and J by 1 base, and 10 bases separated the two germline ends. Germline CDR1 MNHEY, CDR2 SMNVEV (reference sequence). The CDR3 contains 15 residues. The CDR3 DNA reads TGTGCCAGCAGTTTATCTTCCTGGGGGTCCTACGAGCAGTACTTC. Translated: CASSLSSWGSYEQYF.

CDR3 amino acids: CASGRGMRSKNYGYTF. In nucleotides, the CDR3 is TGTGCCAGCGGGAGGGGAATGAGAAGCAAAAACTATGGCTACACCTTC. The V gene is TRBV6-8, the J gene TRBJ1-2, with D possibly matching TRBD1 (5 bases). The CDR3 covers 16 residues. Trimming pared 8 bases from V and 2 bases from J, leaving 21 bases between. Germline lookup yields CDR1 MNHGY and CDR2 SAAAGT.

The chain combines TRBV2 with TRBJ2-2; D is undetermined. V gave up 2 bases and J gave up 4 bases, with 8 bases separating them. From germline, CDR1 is SNHLY and CDR2 FYNNEI. The CDR3 runs 14 residues. Written as DNA, the CDR3 is TGTGCCAGCAGTGAAACCCCTGGCACCGGGGAGCTGTTTTTT. Translated: CASSETPGTGELFF.

The V gene is TRBV11-2, the J gene TRBJ1-1; TRBD1 might be the D (6 bases). The length of the CDR3 is 17 residues. Trimming pared 5 bases from V and 0 bases from J, leaving 19 bases between. Looked up from germline, CDR1 is SGHAT and CDR2 is FQNNGV. CDR3 residues: CASSPWGGPTMNTEAFF. In nucleotides, the CDR3 is TGTGCCAGCAGCCCGTGGGGGGGCCCAACAATGAACACTGAAGCTTTCTTT.